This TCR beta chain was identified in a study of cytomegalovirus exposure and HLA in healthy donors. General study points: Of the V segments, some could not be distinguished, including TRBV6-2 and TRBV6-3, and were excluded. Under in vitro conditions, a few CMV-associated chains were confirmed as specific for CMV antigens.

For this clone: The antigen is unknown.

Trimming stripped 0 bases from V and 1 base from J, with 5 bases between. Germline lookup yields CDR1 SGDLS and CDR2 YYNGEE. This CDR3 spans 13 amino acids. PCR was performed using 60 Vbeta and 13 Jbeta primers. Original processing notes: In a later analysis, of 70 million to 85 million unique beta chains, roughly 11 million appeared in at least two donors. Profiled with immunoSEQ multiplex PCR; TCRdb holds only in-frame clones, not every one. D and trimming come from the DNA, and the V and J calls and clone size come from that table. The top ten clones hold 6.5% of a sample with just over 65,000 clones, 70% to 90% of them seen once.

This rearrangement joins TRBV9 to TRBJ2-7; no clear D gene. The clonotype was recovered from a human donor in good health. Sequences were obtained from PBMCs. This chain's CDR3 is CASSVGESYEQYF. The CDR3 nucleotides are TGTGCCAGCAGCGTAGGAGAGTCCTACGAGCAGTACTTC.